This T cell receptor beta chain was captured by sequencing in a study of molecular identifiers for immune sequencing clone quantification. The overall study: Replicate RNA from roughly 21,000 or 96,000 naive CD8 T cells formed five aliquots; four were sequenced.

As concerns this clonotype: The antigen is undetermined.

General study points: Effector cells kept over 99% of their molecules in clones above 20 RNA copies, while naive cells kept under 1% there.

Bulk TCR libraries were made with methods that had been previously described and with listed TCR primers. TCRdb reanalysed the PCR reads using MiXCR and keeps one entry per CDR3 protein. The table has tens of thousands of distinct CDR3 sequences, around 25% seen once. CDR3 length equals 19 residues. Germline lookup yields CDR1 SGHTA and CDR2 FQGTGA. J was trimmed by 2 bases and V by 4 bases; bases with no gene match: 16. Naive CD8 T cells, phenotype CD8+CD4-CCR7+CD45RA+, were sorted. The chain carries TRBV7-3 and TRBJ2-3; 9 nucleotides align to TRBD2. The specimen sequenced was naive CD8+ T cells from blood, with Jurkat cell RNA spiked in. Sample subset: FACS-sorted CD8+CD4-CCR7+CD45RA+ naive T cells. The sequence came from a human donor in good health. Some libraries in this study had Jurkat cell RNA spiked in. This CDR3 reads CASSSVGGGGLTSTDTQYF. The CDR3 DNA reads TGTGCCAGCAGCTCCGTAGGCGGGGGGGGGTTAACGTCCACAGATACGCAGTATTTT.